This T cell receptor beta chain was profiled in a study of cytomegalovirus exposure and HLA in healthy donors. Study outcomes and limitations: The investigators catalogued 150 to 200 TCR beta chains as cytomegalovirus-associated.

Notes on this clone: Its antigen remains unknown.

From the approximately 120-subject validation cohort, which was separate from the roughly 690-subject first cohort, the donors were drawn. CDR1 SGHRS and CDR2 YFSETQ come from the germline V gene. V gave up 4 bases and J gave up 1 base, with 14 bases separating them. The CDR3 sequence is 15 residues long. Method: immunoSEQ multiplex PCR; TCRdb's copy keeps in-frame clones and lacks some. The profile shows around 160,000 clones, around 89% of them singletons. This receptor was obtained from a man aged 18 to 30 in good health and CMV-seronegative. Sequencing was done on a sample of PBMCs. The chain recombines TRBV5-1 with TRBJ2-5, with D tentatively TRBD2 (6 bases). Here the CDR3 reads CASSLRDSGQETQYF. CDR3 bases: TGCGCCAGCAGCCTACGGGACTCCGGCCAAGAGACCCAGTACTTC.